The 27 T cell receptor beta chains below were found in one sample sequenced in a study of T cells in localized non-small cell lung cancer. Here immunoSEQ multiplex PCR was the method, and the copy in TCRdb shows in-frame clones only, minus some. The repertoire holds about 59,000 clones, with roughly 90% as singletons. Sequenced material: peripheral blood, taken before any cancer treatment. Receptors were obtained from a man aged 40 to 69 with stage I lung adenocarcinoma.

This chain joins TRBV5-1 and TRBJ1-4; 7 bases agree with TRBD1. This CDR3 comprises 16 residues. Germline CDR1 is SGHRS and CDR2 is YFSETQ. Losses at the gene ends were 0 bases for V and 3 bases for J; bases not matched to a gene: 5. The CDR3 spells CASSLGQGESNEKLFF. The CDR3 DNA reads TGCGCCAGCAGCTTGGGACAGGGAGAATCTAATGAAAAACTGTTTTTT.

This clone has just one count. The chain employs TRBV5-3 and TRBJ2-7; D remains ambiguous. TRBV5-3 is marked as an open reading frame, function uncertain. V lost 9 bases and J lost 6, with 7 bases in between. The CDR3 consists of 9 residues. The CDR3 nucleotides are TGTGCCACGTACCCCGAGCAGTACTTC. Translation gives CATYPEQYF.

The V call is TRBV9, the J call TRBJ2-1; 7 positions agree with TRBD2. V was pared by 0 bases and J by 4 bases, with 4 bases of the junction left unmatched. This CDR3 contains 15 residues. Germline-derived CDR1 and CDR2 are SGDLS and YYNGEE. The CDR3 region has the DNA TGTGCCAGCAGCGTAGTGCCTAGCGGTTACAATGAGCAGTTCTTC. This translates into CASSVVPSGYNEQFF.

This chain joins TRBV19 and TRBJ1-1, with 7 bases matching TRBD1. Unmatched junction bases numbered 11, after V lost 6 bases and J lost 4 bases. This CDR3 is built from 15 residues. Germline CDR1 LNHDA, CDR2 SQIVND (reference sequence). This CDR3 reads CASRPQGSLTTEAFF. As DNA, the CDR3 is TGTGCCAGTAGGCCACAGGGGTCGCTCACCACTGAAGCTTTCTTT.

The genes are TRBV27 and TRBJ1-2, with unresolved D. V dropped 8 bases and J dropped 2 bases, with 18 bases sitting between them. Germline V gene data show CDR1 as MNHEY and CDR2 as SMNVEV (reference sequence). The length of the CDR3 is 15 residues. As DNA, the CDR3 is TGTGCCAGCGGTCGCGATGGGTTCACAAACTATGGCTACACCTTC. Translating gives CASGRDGFTNYGYTF.

V is TRBV5-1 and J is TRBJ2-1, with D perhaps being TRBD1 or TRBD2 (7 bases each). Trimming took 2 bases from V and 8 from J, leaving 14 bases between them. Germline V gene lookup returns CDR1 SGHRS and CDR2 YFSETQ. The CDR3 sequence is 14 residues long. Here the CDR3 reads CASSLEQGRDEQFF. The CDR3 DNA is TGCGCCAGCAGCTTAGAACAGGGGAGGGATGAGCAGTTCTTC.

This sequence joins TRBV11-3 and TRBJ2-5, with D hard to call. CDR3 size: 12 residues. Germline-derived CDR1 and CDR2 are SGHNT and YENEEA. The ends were cut back, 2 bases at V and 1 base at J, with 2 bases in the middle. CDR3 sequence: CASSLLQETQYF. CDR3 DNA sequence: TGTGCCAGCAGCTTACTCCAAGAGACCCAGTACTTC.

The CDR3 region has the DNA TGCAGCGTTTCCACAGGGAATAGCAATCAGCCCCAGCATTTT. It yields the protein CSVSTGNSNQPQHF. The V call is TRBV29-1, the J call TRBJ1-5; a weak D match, TRBD1 (6 bases). The germline CDR1 and CDR2 sequences are SQVTM and ANQGSEA. Trimming removed 5 bases at V and 0 bases at J, with 11 bases between. The CDR3 contains 14 residues.

CDR3 nucleotide sequence: TGTGCCAGCAGTGACAGGGAGAGCACCGGGGAGCTGTTTTTT. Translation: CASSDRESTGELFF. The chain has TRBV6-4 and TRBJ2-2; possibly TRBD2 for D (5 bases). The CDR3 totals 14 residues. Germline-derived CDR1 and CDR2 are MRHNA and SNTAGT. Trimming removed 2 bases at V and 4 bases at J, with 8 bases between.

J is TRBJ2-7 and V is TRBV10-3; 10 bases map to TRBD1. Trimming cost V 5 bases and J 2 bases; bases outside gene matches: 3. Germline CDR1 is ENHRY and CDR2 is SYGVKD. There are 14 residues in the CDR3. CDR3 in amino acids: CAISIGQGAYEQYF. In nucleotides, the CDR3 is TGTGCCATCAGTATTGGACAGGGGGCCTACGAGCAGTACTTC.

For the CDR3, the DNA is TGTGCCAGCTCACCGGTGGCCAGCGACACCGGGGAGCTGTTTTTT. Protein: CASSPVASDTGELFF. The chain combines TRBV18 with TRBJ2-2, with D uncertain. The ends were cut back, 3 bases at V and 3 bases at J, with 11 bases in the middle. CDR3 length: 15 amino acids. Germline V gene lookup returns CDR1 KGHSH and CDR2 LQKENI.

The rearrangement uses TRBV5-5 and TRBJ2-7; 9 nucleotides match TRBD1. The CDR3 has 15 amino acids. With 0 bases clipped from V and 6 bases from J, the junction kept 7 bases outside the gene matches. The germline V gene encodes CDR1 SGHKS and CDR2 YYEKEE (reference sequence). The CDR3 DNA reads as TGTGCCAGCAGCTTGGTGCCGGGACAGGGAGGCGAGCAGTACTTC. It yields the protein CASSLVPGQGGEQYF.

The rearrangement uses TRBV11-2 and TRBJ2-1, with D unresolved. The CDR3 length is 15 residues. With 3 bases removed from V and 2 bases from J, the gap between germline ends came to 11 bases. CDR1 and CDR2 (germline): SGHAT, FQNNGV. The CDR3 coding sequence is TGTGCCAGCAGCTTGGGCAGAATCACCTACAATGAGCAGTTCTTC. Translated, it gives CASSLGRITYNEQFF.

This clone came up once. The gene calls are TRBV14 and TRBJ1-3; TRBD1 is a possible D gene (5 bases). Germline loops: CDR1 SGHDN, CDR2 FVKESK. V was clipped by 4 bases and J by 0 bases, with 16 bases between them. The CDR3 is made up of 17 amino acids. The CDR3, as DNA: TGTGCCAGCAGCCTGGGGGGGTTTCTGCGCTCTGGAAACACCATATATTTT. Its translation is CASSLGGFLRSGNTIYF.

This chain links TRBV4-1 with TRBJ2-5; a possible D gene is TRBD2 (6 bases). The length of the CDR3 is 15 residues. V lost 5 bases and J lost 5, with 18 bases in between. Germline loops: CDR1 MGHRA, CDR2 YSYEKL. The DNA for the CDR3 is TGCGCCAGCAGCAGAGTAGGAGGGAGCGGGGAGACCCAGTACTTC. Its protein is CASSRVGGSGETQYF.

The genes are TRBV25-1 and TRBJ2-5; D not resolved. The length of the CDR3 is 13 residues. Germline CDR1 and CDR2: MGHDK and SYGVNS. V was cut by 3 bases and J by 3 bases, with 8 bases left in between. CDR3 nucleotides: TGTGCCAGCAGTGATGTTGGGGAAGAGACCCAGTACTTC. It specifies CASSDVGEETQYF.

This clone was counted a single time. The chain couples TRBV7-9 to TRBJ1-4; D gene ambiguous. V was clipped by 5 bases and J by 0 bases, with 10 bases between them. CDR3 length: 15 amino acids. Germline CDR1 SEHNR, CDR2 FQNEAQ (reference sequence). The chain's CDR3 is CASSAGVATNEKLFF. The DNA of the CDR3 is TGTGCCAGCAGCGCCGGGGTTGCAACTAATGAAAAACTGTTTTTT.

This clone has a single count. In DNA form, the CDR3 reads TGTGCCTGGAGTCCTGGGGCCACTGAAGCTTTCTTT. It translates to CAWSPGATEAFF. J is TRBJ1-1 and V is TRBV30; D is possibly TRBD1 (5 bases). This CDR3 comprises 12 residues. V lost 2 bases to trimming and J lost 4 bases, with 8 bases between them. CDR1 GTSNPN and CDR2 SVGIG come from the germline V gene (reference sequence).

V usage is TRBV7-2 and J usage is TRBJ2-2; TRBD2 aligns across 14 bases. This CDR3 spans 17 amino acids. The J segment lost 6 bases and the V segment lost 4 bases, leaving 7 bases of the junction unmatched. Germline CDR1 and CDR2: SGHTA and FQGNSA. CDR3 bases: TGTGCCAGCAGCTACAGAGGGACTAGCGGGAGCCCCGGGGAGCTGTTTTTT. It is translated as CASSYRGTSGSPGELFF.

This clone appeared once. V is TRBV7-9 and J is TRBJ2-5; D unclear. From germline, CDR1 is SEHNR and CDR2 FQNEAQ (reference sequence). V lost 0 bases, J lost 5 bases, and 4 bases lay in between. The CDR3 length is 12 residues. CDR3 nucleotides: TGTGCCAGCAGCTTAGCGCAGGAGACCCAGTACTTC. Its translation: CASSLAQETQYF.

The genes are TRBV7-2 and TRBJ2-1, with 11 bases lining up with TRBD1. Germline V gene sequence: CDR1 SGHTA, CDR2 FQGNSA. This CDR3 has 15 amino acids. Trimming at V came to 6 bases and at J to 3 bases, leaving 4 bases not matched to a gene. In DNA, the CDR3 is TGTGCCAGCAGACGGGACAGGGGGAGCTACAATGAGCAGTTCTTC. Translation gives CASRRDRGSYNEQFF.

This clone showed up just once. The chain has TRBV6-5 and TRBJ2-2; TRBD1 matches at 10 bases. CDR3 size: 14 residues. V dropped 6 bases and J dropped 6; count of bases not matched to a gene: 4. Germline V gene sequence: CDR1 MNHEY, CDR2 SVGAGI. CDR3 region: CASRGTGVPGELFF. The CDR3 bases are TGTGCCAGCAGGGGGACAGGGGTACCCGGGGAGCTGTTTTTT.

The V and J genes are TRBV9 and TRBJ2-7, with TRBD2 matching over 13 bases. The V gene's germline CDR1 is SGDLS and CDR2 YYNGEE. Unmatched junction bases numbered 6, after V lost 0 bases and J lost 9 bases. The CDR3 totals 15 residues. The CDR3 reads CASSVGLAGGRGQYF. The CDR3, as DNA: TGTGCCAGCAGCGTAGGACTAGCGGGGGGACGGGGGCAGTACTTC.

The chain joins TRBV7-2 to TRBJ2-6, with D unresolved. Per the germline V gene, CDR1 is SGHTA and CDR2 is FQGNSA. This CDR3 is 17 amino acids long. Trimming took 1 base from V and 0 from J, leaving 10 bases between them. This CDR3 is CASSLGQLSSGANVLTF. Written as DNA, the CDR3 is TGTGCCAGCAGCTTAGGACAACTCTCCTCTGGGGCCAACGTCCTGACTTTC.

The CDR3 DNA is TGTGCCAGCTCACCAGCCAGACAGGCACCCTACGAGCAGTACTTC. As protein: CASSPARQAPYEQYF. This sequence joins TRBV18 and TRBJ2-7; TRBD1 is a possible D gene (6 bases). CDR1 is KGHSH and CDR2 is LQKENI in the germline V gene. The CDR3 runs to 15 residues. The V end was cut by 2 bases, the J end by 2 bases, with 13 bases between.

The chain joins TRBV18 to TRBJ2-7, with D hard to call. Germline V gives CDR1 KGHSH, CDR2 LQKENI. V was trimmed by 2 bases and J by 0 bases, leaving 8 bases between them. The CDR3 runs to 14 residues. The CDR3 sequence: CASSPGVDSYEQYF. CDR3 in DNA: TGTGCCAGCTCACCAGGGGTCGACTCCTACGAGCAGTACTTC.

V and J are TRBV10-2 and TRBJ2-3, with D possibly matching TRBD2 (6 bases). The V end was cut by 6 bases, the J end by 6 bases, with 16 bases between. Per germline, CDR1 WSHSY and CDR2 SAAADI. This CDR3 region has 14 residues. The chain's CDR3 is CASREGLRLDTQYF. The CDR3 nucleotides read TGCGCCAGCAGGGAGGGTTTAAGGTTGGATACGCAGTATTTT.